The 11 T cell receptor beta chains in this list originate from one sample, sequenced in a study of T-cell reconstitution after alpha-beta-depleted transplantation in children. Preparation of the TCRbeta library was carried out with unique molecular identifiers. TCRdb called the PCR reads again in MiXCR, with one record for every CDR3 protein. The sample carries about 540,000 distinct CDR3 sequences, 25% to 30% recorded once. The specimen was PBMCs, collected before TCRalphabeta/CD19-depleted stem cell transplant. Every receptor here comes from a boy under three years old with Wiskott-Aldrich syndrome, due to receive a stem cell transplant.

The J gene is TRBJ1-1, the V gene TRBV12-3 or TRBV12-4; D ambiguous. This CDR3 region has 12 residues. V lost 3 bases, J lost 6 bases, and 8 bases lay in between. This CDR3 is CASSFSGSEAFF. The CDR3, as DNA: TGTGCCAGCAGTTTTTCGGGATCTGAAGCTTTCTTT.

The J gene is TRBJ2-1, the V gene TRBV6-1; the match to TRBD1 covers 7 bases. The germline CDR1 and CDR2 sequences are MNHNS and SASEGT. The CDR3 is made up of 16 amino acids. The ends lost 4 bases at V and 1 base at J; junction bases unmatched: 7. In DNA form, the CDR3 reads TGTGCCAGCAGTGCAACAGGGGTGCTATCCTACAATGAGCAGTTCTTC. Amino acids: CASSATGVLSYNEQFF.

V usage is TRBV7-2 and J usage is TRBJ2-5, with a weak D call TRBD1 (6 bases). The germline V gene has CDR1 SGHTA and CDR2 FQGNSA. The germline V and J ends were trimmed by 2 bases and 5 bases, with 12 bases remaining between them. The CDR3 contains 14 residues. The CDR3 loop reads CASSLNGGRETQYF. The CDR3 DNA follows: TGTGCCAGCAGCTTAAATGGGGGCCGGGAGACCCAGTACTTC. Based on the CDR3 plus reference TRBV7-2 and TRBJ2-5, the full variable domain is GAGVSQSPSNKVTEKGKDVELRCDPISGHTALYWYRQSLGQGLEFLIYFQGNSAPDKSGLPSDRFSAERTGGSVSTLTIQRTQQEDSAVYLCASSLNGGRETQYFGPGTRLLVL.

This clonotype was seen only a few times. The chain combines TRBV5-1 with TRBJ2-1, with D possibly TRBD2 on 5 matching bases. V dropped 7 bases and J dropped 4 bases, with 15 bases sitting between them. Per the germline V gene, CDR1 is SGHRS and CDR2 is YFSETQ. The CDR3 has 14 amino acids. For the CDR3, the DNA is TGCGCCAGCGCCGGGATGCATTCATACAATGAGCAGTTCTTC. This codes for CASAGMHSYNEQFF.

This clonotype occurred a few times. The chain links TRBV5-1 to TRBJ2-7; D is unclear. V lost 4 bases and J 2 bases, leaving 19 bases between the germline ends. Per the germline V gene, CDR1 is SGHRS and CDR2 is YFSETQ. There are 16 residues in the CDR3. The CDR3 DNA is TGCGCCAGCAGCCCCCACGGACGGGCCTTGGCCTACGAGCAGTACTTC. Translation gives CASSPHGRALAYEQYF.

The chain uses TRBV10-3 and TRBJ1-1; 8 positions agree with TRBD1. V lost 10 bases, J lost 1 base, and 2 bases stayed unmatched. CDR3 length equals 12 residues. Looked up from germline, CDR1 is ENHRY and CDR2 is SYGVKD. The CDR3 is CATGQGNTEAFF. CDR3 DNA sequence: TGTGCCACTGGACAGGGGAACACTGAAGCTTTCTTT.

This clonotype was seen more than once but under ten times. The J gene is TRBJ2-3, the V gene TRBV6-5; D might be TRBD1 or TRBD2, each matching 6 bases. The CDR3 runs 15 residues. Trimming cost V 2 bases and J 4 bases, with 13 bases left between them. Germline V gene lookup returns CDR1 MNHEY and CDR2 SVGAGI. The CDR3 bases are TGTGCCAGCAGTTACGAGGGGGGTGGCGCAGATACGCAGTATTTT. Protein: CASSYEGGGADTQYF.

This clonotype has a single count. The V gene is TRBV29-1, the J gene TRBJ2-3; perhaps TRBD2 as D (6 bases). CDR1 and CDR2 (germline): SQVTM, ANQGSEA. The CDR3 covers 14 residues. V lost 5 bases, J lost 0 bases, and 12 bases lay in between. CDR3 loop: CSVCPSVSTDTQYF. In nucleotides, the CDR3 is TGCAGCGTTTGTCCTAGCGTAAGCACAGATACGCAGTATTTT.

The chain is built from TRBV2 and TRBJ2-1, with TRBD1 matching 8 bases. The CDR3 is 14 amino acids. J was trimmed by 9 bases and V by 7 bases; bases with no gene match: 11. Looked up from germline, CDR1 is SNHLY and CDR2 is FYNNEI. This CDR3 reads CASTETRGLGEQFF. The CDR3 DNA reads TGTGCCAGCACTGAGACCAGGGGGCTCGGTGAGCAGTTCTTC.

This chain links TRBV7-2 with TRBJ2-3, with D perhaps matching TRBD2 (6 bases). The ends were cut back, 3 bases at V and 2 bases at J, with 9 bases in the middle. From germline, CDR1 is SGHTA and CDR2 FQGNSA. The CDR3 is 14 residues long. CDR3 amino acids: CASSLRRATDTQYF. CDR3 DNA sequence: TGTGCCAGCAGCTTGAGGAGGGCCACAGATACGCAGTATTTT.

This clonotype has at least ten counts. The chain joins TRBV28 to TRBJ1-2; unclear D gene. The CDR3 is 14 amino acids. Per the germline V gene, CDR1 is MDHEN and CDR2 is SYDVKM. V was clipped by 3 bases and J by 5 bases, with 13 bases between them. CDR3 residues: CASSFLGTEYGYTF. In DNA, the CDR3 is TGTGCCAGCAGTTTTCTTGGTACGGAATATGGCTACACCTTC.